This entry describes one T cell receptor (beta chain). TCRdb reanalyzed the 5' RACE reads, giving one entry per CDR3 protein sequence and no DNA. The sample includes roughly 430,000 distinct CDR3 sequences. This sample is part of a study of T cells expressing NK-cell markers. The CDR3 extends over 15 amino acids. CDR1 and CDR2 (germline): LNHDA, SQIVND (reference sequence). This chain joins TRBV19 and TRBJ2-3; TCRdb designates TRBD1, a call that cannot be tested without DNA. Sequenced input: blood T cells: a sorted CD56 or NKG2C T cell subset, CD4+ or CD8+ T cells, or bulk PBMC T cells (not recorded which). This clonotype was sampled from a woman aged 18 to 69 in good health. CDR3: CASSMYGGLTDTQYF.